The 13 T cell receptor beta chains reported below all come from one sample, sequenced in a study of blood T cell repertoires in COVID-19. Data came from immunoSEQ multiplex PCR; TCRdb stores just in-frame clones and leaves some out. The table has some 220,000 clones, over 75% seen once. Sequenced material: peripheral blood. Source of these receptors: a woman in her 70s with COVID-19, enrolled during active disease.

The chain couples TRBV7-4 to TRBJ1-5; 9 positions match TRBD1. The CDR3 consists of 17 residues. Germline assignment: CDR1 SGHVT and CDR2 SQSDAQ. V was clipped by 5 bases and J by 0 bases; unmatched bases: 8. The CDR3 DNA reads as TGTGCCAGCAGCAAAGGACAGGGGAATAATAGCAATCAGCCCCAGCATTTT. Translating it yields CASSKGQGNNSNQPQHF.

V gene TRBV27 combines with J gene TRBJ1-5; TRBD1 is a possible D gene (6 bases). The germline V gene encodes CDR1 MNHEY and CDR2 SMNVEV (reference sequence). The CDR3 contains 17 residues. Trimming pared 4 bases from V and 2 bases from J, leaving 18 bases between. Here the CDR3 reads CASSSQGSSEGNQPQHF. In nucleotides, the CDR3 is TGTGCCAGCAGTTCCCAGGGGTCTTCCGAGGGCAATCAGCCCCAGCATTTT.

The V and J genes are TRBV19 and TRBJ2-1, with TRBD2 as a possible D gene (6 bases). Germline assignment: CDR1 LNHDA and CDR2 SQIVND (reference sequence). The CDR3 runs to 15 residues. Trimming stripped 5 bases from V and 7 bases from J, with 18 bases between. CDR3 amino acids: CASSVPGTPPNEQFF. Written as DNA, the CDR3 is TGTGCCAGTAGTGTACCCGGGACTCCGCCAAATGAGCAGTTCTTC.

The chain is built from TRBV4-3 and TRBJ2-1; D may be TRBD2 (5 bases). Germline V lookup: CDR1 LGHNA, CDR2 YSLEER. This CDR3 has 16 amino acids. V was cut by 0 bases and J by 1 base, with 10 bases left in between. The CDR3 DNA follows: TGCGCCAGCAGCCAAGAGCGGGCCGGATCCTACAATGAGCAGTTCTTC. Amino acid sequence: CASSQERAGSYNEQFF.

This chain links TRBV11-1 with TRBJ1-1; D is perhaps TRBD1 (6 bases). V was pared by 3 bases and J by 1 base, with 9 bases between. Per the germline V gene, CDR1 is SGHAT and CDR2 is FQDESV (reference sequence). The CDR3 spans 14 residues. The CDR3 coding sequence is TGTGCCAGCAGCTTCGGACAGCCGAACACTGAAGCTTTCTTT. Its protein is CASSFGQPNTEAFF. Combining the CDR3 with reference TRBV11-1 and TRBJ1-1 gives the whole variable domain EAEVAQSPRYKITEKSQAVAFWCDPISGHATLYWYRQILGQGPELLVQFQDESVVDDSQLPKDRFSAERLKGVDSTLKIQPAELGDSAMYLCASSFGQPNTEAFFGQGTRLTVV.

This chain joins TRBV10-3 and TRBJ1-1, with D possibly being TRBD1 (5 bases). V dropped 5 bases and J dropped 1 base, with 5 bases sitting between them. The CDR3 sequence is 12 residues long. Germline V gene lookup returns CDR1 ENHRY and CDR2 SYGVKD. CDR3 nucleotide sequence: TGTGCCATCAGTACAGGGAACACTGAAGCTTTCTTT. Encoded protein: CAISTGNTEAFF.

This rearrangement joins TRBV7-9 to TRBJ2-1; TRBD2 aligns across 9 bases. J lost 4 bases, V lost 5 bases, and 18 bases had no gene match. This CDR3 is built from 19 residues. The germline gives CDR1 SEHNR, CDR2 FQNEAQ (reference sequence). This chain's CDR3 is CASSPRDATSGRDYNEQFF. The CDR3, as DNA: TGTGCCAGCAGCCCTCGAGACGCGACTAGCGGAAGAGATTACAATGAGCAGTTCTTC. Combining the CDR3 with reference TRBV7-9 and TRBJ2-1 gives the whole variable domain DTGVSQNPRHKITKRGQNVTFRCDPISEHNRLYWYRQTLGQGPEFLTYFQNEAQLEKSRLLSDRFSAERPKGSFSTLEIQRTEQGDSAMYLCASSPRDATSGRDYNEQFFGPGTRLTVL.

The J gene is TRBJ1-2, the V gene TRBV7-3; D call uncertain. V dropped 1 base and J dropped 3 bases, with 6 bases sitting between them. This CDR3 comprises 13 residues. The V gene's germline CDR1 is SGHTA and CDR2 FQGTGA. The CDR3 DNA reads TGTGCCAGCAGCTTAAATGGAGACTATGGCTACACCTTC. It codes for CASSLNGDYGYTF.

This rearrangement joins TRBV9 to TRBJ2-1; 11 nucleotides match TRBD2. Trimming at V came to 0 bases and at J to 7 bases, leaving 3 bases not matched to a gene. Per germline, CDR1 SGDLS and CDR2 YYNGEE. The length of the CDR3 is 15 residues. Here the CDR3 DNA reads TGTGCCAGCAGCGTAGTTAGCGGGAGGGTGAATGAGCAGTTCTTC. Protein: CASSVVSGRVNEQFF.

The V gene is TRBV6-2 or TRBV6-3, the J gene TRBJ2-1; TRBD1 is a possible D gene (5 bases). The CDR3 runs to 13 residues. Germline V gene lookup returns CDR1 MNHEY and CDR2 SVGEGT. V shed 2 bases and J shed 9 bases, with 11 bases lying between them. CDR3 DNA sequence: TGTGCCAGCAGTTACGGGCCAGGGTTTGAGCAGTTCTTC. This translates into CASSYGPGFEQFF.

The chain employs TRBV9 and TRBJ1-4; D is perhaps TRBD1 (6 bases). The CDR3 covers 14 residues. V dropped 0 bases and J dropped 7 bases, with 10 bases sitting between them. Per the germline V gene, CDR1 is SGDLS and CDR2 is YYNGEE. This CDR3 reads CASSVEQGSEKLFF. In nucleotides, the CDR3 is TGTGCCAGCAGCGTAGAACAGGGTTCTGAAAAACTGTTTTTT.

The V and J genes are TRBV12-3 or TRBV12-4 and TRBJ1-4; D call uncertain. The V and J ends lost 4 bases and 5 bases respectively, with 8 bases between them. This CDR3 has 13 residues. CDR3 residues: CASSYGVNEKLFF. CDR3 nucleotides: TGTGCCAGCAGTTATGGAGTGAATGAAAAACTGTTTTTT.

The rearrangement uses TRBV6-2 or TRBV6-3 and TRBJ1-5, with no clear D. The CDR3 spans 14 residues. V lost 2 bases to trimming and J lost 7 bases, with 12 bases between them. Germline V gene lookup returns CDR1 MNHEY and CDR2 SVGEGT. The CDR3 coding sequence is TGTGCCAGCAGTTACGGTTATGAGCCACAGCCCCAGCATTTT. It specifies CASSYGYEPQPQHF.